The sequence of this TCR beta chain was determined in a study of blood T cells in healthy people across ages. Broader study findings: Roughly linear declines in TCR beta diversity per million T cells occurred with age.

Russia was home to the donors, healthy Caucasian individuals aged roughly 6 to 95. The junction had 6 bases not matched to a gene; V was cut back by 5 bases and J by 0 bases. The CDR3 consists of 15 residues. The germline V gene encodes CDR1 SEHNR and CDR2 FQNEAQ (reference sequence). In the case of this clonotype: As yet, its antigen is unknown.

The second PCR ran about 6 to 11 cycles with a sample-barcoded 5' primer and J-beta primers. TCRdb recomputed calls from the 5' RACE reads with MiXCR, one row per CDR3 protein. This sample has hundreds of thousands of distinct CDR3 sequences, with about half found just once. The genes are TRBV7-9 and TRBJ1-2; 7 bases line up with TRBD1. The receptor comes from a woman aged 55-69 years in good health. Sequencing was done on a sample of blood. CDR3 sequence (DNA): TGTGCCAGCAGCCCCGGACAGGCCTCTAACTATGGCTACACCTTC. It codes for CASSPGQASNYGYTF.